These T cell receptor beta chains were read from a single sample in a study of cytomegalovirus exposure and HLA in healthy donors. Measured with immunoSEQ multiplex PCR; TCRdb has only the in-frame clones, and not every one. Recorded for this sample: about 41,000 clones. Sequencing was performed on PBMCs. These receptor sequences come from a man aged 25 to 40 in good health and CMV-seronegative. The CDR3 runs from the conserved cysteine through the conserved F or W. The D gene is left open where the match is weak.

TRBV4-2	TRBJ2-3	TRBD2	CASSPTSGGPDTQYF	TGTGCCAGCAGCCCGACTAGCGGGGGGCCAGATACGCAGTATTTT
TRBV9	TRBJ2-2	-	CASSVVAGRTGELFF	TGTGCCAGCAGCGTAGTTGCGGGGAGGACCGGGGAGCTGTTTTTT
TRBV25-1	TRBJ1-5	TRBD1	CATPRDRYNQPQHF	TGTGCCACCCCCAGGGACAGGTACAATCAGCCCCAGCATTTT
TRBV9	TRBJ2-1	TRBD2	CASSLGGTSGGPSSYNEQFF	TGTGCCAGCAGCCTTGGGGGAACTAGCGGGGGGCCTAGCTCCTACAATGAGCAGTTCTTC
TRBV29-1	TRBJ1-3	TRBD1	CSVETGAIGNTIYF	TGCAGCGTCGAGACAGGGGCAATTGGAAACACCATATATTTT
TRBV19	TRBJ1-2	-	CASSMVGGNYGYTF	TGTGCCAGTAGTATGGTAGGGGGAAACTATGGCTACACCTTC
TRBV6-1	TRBJ1-1	TRBD1	CASNDRGVRTEAFF	TGTGCCAGCAACGACAGGGGCGTTAGGACTGAAGCTTTCTTT
TRBV29-1	TRBJ1-2	TRBD1	CSVDPVQGSTAGYTF	TGCAGCGTTGACCCCGTACAGGGGTCTACGGCTGGCTACACCTTC
TRBV7-8	TRBJ1-5	-	CASSAEDSDQPQHF	TGTGCCAGCAGCGCAGAGGACAGTGATCAGCCCCAGCATTTT
TRBV18	TRBJ2-7	-	CASSPGPGGTYEQYF	TGTGCCAGCTCACCCGGCCCAGGAGGTACTTACGAGCAGTACTTC
TRBV6-1	TRBJ1-2	-	CASSEQTTGGYTF	TGTGCCAGCAGTGAGCAAACGACTGGTGGCTACACCTTC